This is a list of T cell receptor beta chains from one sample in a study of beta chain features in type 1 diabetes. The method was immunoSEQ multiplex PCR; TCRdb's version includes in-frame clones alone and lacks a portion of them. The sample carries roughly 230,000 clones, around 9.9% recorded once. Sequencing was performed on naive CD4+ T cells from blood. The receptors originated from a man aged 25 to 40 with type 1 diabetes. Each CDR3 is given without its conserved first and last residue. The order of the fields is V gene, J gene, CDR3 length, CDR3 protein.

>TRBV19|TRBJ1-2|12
ASSPLTGIYGYT
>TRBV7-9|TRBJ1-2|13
ASSLAEAGNYGYT
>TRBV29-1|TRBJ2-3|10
SLLGGTDTQY
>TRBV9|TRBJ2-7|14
ASSVGLGTNSYEQY
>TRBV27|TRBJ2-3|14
ASSPAGPLGADTQY
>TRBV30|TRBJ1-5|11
AWSIAGNQPQH
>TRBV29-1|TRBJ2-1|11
SVSRGQLNEQF
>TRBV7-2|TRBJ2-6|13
ASSPQTAGANVLT
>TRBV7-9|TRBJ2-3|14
ASREGGALTRDTQY
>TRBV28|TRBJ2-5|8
ATAGETQY
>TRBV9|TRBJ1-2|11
ASSMGQTYGYT
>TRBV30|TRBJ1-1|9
AWSRPGEAF
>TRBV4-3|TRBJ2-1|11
ASSRRGGNEQF
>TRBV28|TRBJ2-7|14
ASNPNGGAGSYEQY
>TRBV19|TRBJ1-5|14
ASSTARDSFNQPQH
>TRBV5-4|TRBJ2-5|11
ASSLASRETQY
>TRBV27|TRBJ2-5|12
ASSSRQGLETQY
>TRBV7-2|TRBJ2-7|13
ASSPAAGRYYEQY
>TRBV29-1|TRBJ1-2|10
SGGQGAYGYT
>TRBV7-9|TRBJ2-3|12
ASSSGDPTDTQY
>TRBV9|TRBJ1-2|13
ASSSRLRVDYGYT
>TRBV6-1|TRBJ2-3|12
ASSGQLYTDTQY
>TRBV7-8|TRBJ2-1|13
ASSFGPFQGTEQF
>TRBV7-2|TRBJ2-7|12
ASSLVGLVGEQY
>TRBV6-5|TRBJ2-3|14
ASSWEVAGDIYTQY
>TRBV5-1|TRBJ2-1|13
ASSASGGAFNEQF
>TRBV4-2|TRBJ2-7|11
ASSGGASYEQY
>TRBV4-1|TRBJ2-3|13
ASSQARGGADAQY
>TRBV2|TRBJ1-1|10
ASSGTGIRAF
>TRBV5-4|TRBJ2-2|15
ASSTDFRGTNTGELF
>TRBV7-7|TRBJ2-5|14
ASSLGGGRFQETQY
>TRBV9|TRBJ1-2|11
ASSAGQGGGYT
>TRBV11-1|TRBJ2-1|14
ASSLVGGVVNNEQF
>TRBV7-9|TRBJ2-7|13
ASSFGRLPFYEQY
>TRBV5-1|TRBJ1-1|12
ASSLGPGSTEAF
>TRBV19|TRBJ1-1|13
ASREIFGRYTEAF
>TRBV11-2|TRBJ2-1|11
ASGSDLLNEQF
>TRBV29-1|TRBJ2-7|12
SVTRTGGMNEQY
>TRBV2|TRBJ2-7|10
ASSESGTGSP
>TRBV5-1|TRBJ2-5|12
ASSLERVQETQY
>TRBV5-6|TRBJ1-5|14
ASSLTGGWNNQPQH
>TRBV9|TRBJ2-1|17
ASSVGLAGGLGSYNEQF
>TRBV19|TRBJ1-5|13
ASSIEQAGGQPQH
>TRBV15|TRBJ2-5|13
ATSRDRGTQETQY
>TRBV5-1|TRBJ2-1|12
ASSPPTGGHEQF
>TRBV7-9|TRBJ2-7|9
ASSRGHEQY
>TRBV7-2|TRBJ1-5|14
ASSLESGRSNQPQH
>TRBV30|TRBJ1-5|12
AWSVEHWGQPQH
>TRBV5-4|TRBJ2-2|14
ASSPGGTTNTGELF
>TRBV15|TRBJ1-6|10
ATSRDQSPLH